This T cell receptor (beta chain) was profiled in a study of identical twins. Study observations and caveats: Memory repertoires showed no such pattern, whereas abundant cord blood beta clonotypes carried fewer insertions.

Each CDR3 protein is one row after TCRdb ran MiXCR on the 5' RACE reads. The repertoire holds hundreds of thousands of distinct CDR3 sequences, with 15% to 20% as singletons. As regards this clonotype: Its specificity is unknown.

From germline, CDR1 is SQVTM and CDR2 ANQGSEA. V gave up 3 bases and J gave up 4 bases, with 12 bases separating them. CDR3 length: 13 residues. These same data were also listed under a study on T cells expressing NK-cell markers. That study reports: Of eight sequenced donors, seven were HCMV-seropositive and one HCMV-seronegative. Dominant NKG2C+ clonotypes made up 1.0-7.0% of CD8+ T cells in a handful of donors.

V is TRBV29-1 and J is TRBJ1-1, with TRBD1 as a possible D gene (6 bases). The specimen was PBMCs. The TCR comes from a woman under 30 in good health. The CDR3 reads CSVEGQGSTEAFF. The CDR3 DNA sequence: TGCAGCGTTGAGGGCCAGGGGAGCACTGAAGCTTTCTTT.